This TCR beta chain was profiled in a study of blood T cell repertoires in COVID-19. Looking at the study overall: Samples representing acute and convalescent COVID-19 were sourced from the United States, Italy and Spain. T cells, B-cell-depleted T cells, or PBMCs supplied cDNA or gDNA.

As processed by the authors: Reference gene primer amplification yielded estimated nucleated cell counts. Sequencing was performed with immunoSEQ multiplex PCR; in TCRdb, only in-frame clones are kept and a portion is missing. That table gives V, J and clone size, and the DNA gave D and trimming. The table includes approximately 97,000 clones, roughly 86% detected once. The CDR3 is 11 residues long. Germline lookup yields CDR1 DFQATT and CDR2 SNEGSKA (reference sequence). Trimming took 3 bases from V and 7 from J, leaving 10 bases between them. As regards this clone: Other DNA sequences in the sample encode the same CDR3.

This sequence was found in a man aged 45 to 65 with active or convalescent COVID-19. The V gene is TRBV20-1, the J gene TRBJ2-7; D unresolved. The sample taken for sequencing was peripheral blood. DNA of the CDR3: TGCAGTGCTAGCTCCGGGTTTGAGCAGTACGTC. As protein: CSASSGFEQYV.